This record covers a single TCR beta chain. The sample is drawn from a study of blood T cell repertoires in COVID-19. Original handling: Cell counts per sample came from amplifying reference gene primers. Data came from immunoSEQ multiplex PCR; TCRdb stores just in-frame clones and leaves some out. V and J calls and clone size are those listed in that table; D and trimming were worked out from the DNA. The sample consists of around 190,000 clones, 80% to 90% of them appearing once. The sequenced material came from peripheral blood. This TCR was sampled from a man aged 18-30 years who had recovered from COVID-19.

CDR3 sequence reads: CASSLQGSDTEAFF. The CDR3 DNA is TGTGCCAGCAGCTTACAGGGCTCGGACACTGAAGCTTTCTTT. The V and J genes are TRBV7-9 and TRBJ1-1, with TRBD1 as a possible D gene (5 bases). The length of the CDR3 is 14 residues. With 2 bases removed from V and 3 bases from J, the gap between germline ends came to 10 bases. Germline assignment: CDR1 SEHNR and CDR2 FQNEAQ (reference sequence).